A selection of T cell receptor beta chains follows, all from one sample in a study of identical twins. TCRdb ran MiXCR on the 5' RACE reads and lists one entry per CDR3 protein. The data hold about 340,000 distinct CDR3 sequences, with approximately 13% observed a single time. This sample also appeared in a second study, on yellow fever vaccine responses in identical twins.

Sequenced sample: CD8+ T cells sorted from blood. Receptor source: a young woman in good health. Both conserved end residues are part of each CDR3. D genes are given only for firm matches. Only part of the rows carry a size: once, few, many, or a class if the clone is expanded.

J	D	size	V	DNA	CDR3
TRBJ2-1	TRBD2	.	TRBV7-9	TGTGCCAGCAGCCCCTGGACTAGCGGCGACAATGAGCAGTTCTTC	CASSPWTSGDNEQFF
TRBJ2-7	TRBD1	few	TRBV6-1	TGTGCCAGCACCAAAGGAGACAGGGGTCCCTACGAGCAGTACTTC	CASTKGDRGPYEQYF
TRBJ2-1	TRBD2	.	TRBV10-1	TGCGCCAGCAGTGAACTAGCGGGGGGGCTGGGTGAGCAGTTCTTC	CASSELAGGLGEQFF
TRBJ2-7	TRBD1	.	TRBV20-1	TGCAGTGCTAGAGATCCAGACAGGGCTTCCTCCTACGAGCAGTACTTC	CSARDPDRASSYEQYF
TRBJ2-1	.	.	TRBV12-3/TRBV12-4	TGTGCCGGCAGTTTGTCTGGGAATGAGCAGTTCTTC	CAGSLSGNEQFF
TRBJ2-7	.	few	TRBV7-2	TGTGCCAGCAGCTCGGGACACCTCTCCTACGAGCAGTACTTC	CASSSGHLSYEQYF
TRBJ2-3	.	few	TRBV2	TGTGCCAGCAGTCCTCGGACTTTCCCTGCGCGCGGGAATACGCAGTATTTT	CASSPRTFPARGNTQYF
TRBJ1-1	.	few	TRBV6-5	TGTGCCAGCAGTTACTCGAGCAGGACGTCTGAAGCTTTCTTT	CASSYSSRTSEAFF
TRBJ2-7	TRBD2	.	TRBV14	TGTGCCAGCAGCCAAGATCGAGCGGGAGCCTACGAGCAGTACTTC	CASSQDRAGAYEQYF
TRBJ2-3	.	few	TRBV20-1	TGCAGTGCTAGTTATTCCGGCCTAGACACAGATACGCAGTATTTT	CSASYSGLDTDTQYF
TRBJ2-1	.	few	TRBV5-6	TGTGCCAGCTGTAGGGGGGCCTACAATGAGCAGTTCTTC	CASCRGAYNEQFF
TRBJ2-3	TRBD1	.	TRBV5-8	TGTGCCAGCAGAAAGACAGGGGTGAGCACAGATACGCAGTATTTT	CASRKTGVSTDTQYF
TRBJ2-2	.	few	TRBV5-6	TGTGCCAGCAGCTGGGACGGACTCCCCACCGGGGAGCTGTTTTTT	CASSWDGLPTGELFF
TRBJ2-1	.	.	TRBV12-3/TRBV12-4	TGTGCCAGCACTACAGGGTTGGCGGGCGCTGAGCAGTTCTTC	CASTTGLAGAEQFF
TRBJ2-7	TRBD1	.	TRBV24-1	TGTGCCACCAGTGATTCTACCGGGACAGGGGGAAACGAGCAGTACTTC	CATSDSTGTGGNEQYF
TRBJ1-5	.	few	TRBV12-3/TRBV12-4	TGTGCCAGCAGTTTAGCGGTCCGGCAGCCCCAGCATTTT	CASSLAVRQPQHF
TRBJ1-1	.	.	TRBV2	TGTGCCAGCAGCGAAGGTCGGGGAAGGAACACTGAAGCTTTCTTT	CASSEGRGRNTEAFF
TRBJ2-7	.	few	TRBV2	TGTGCCAGCAGTGAACTCTACTTC	CASSELYF
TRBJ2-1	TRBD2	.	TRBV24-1	TGTGCCACCAGTGATTGGGGGACTAGCGGTCCGGGGGGCAATGAGCAGTTCTTC	CATSDWGTSGPGGNEQFF
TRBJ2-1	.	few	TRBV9	TGTGCCAGCAGCGTAGGGGTAAGCTCCTACAATGAGCAGTTCTTC	CASSVGVSSYNEQFF
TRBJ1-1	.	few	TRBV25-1	TGTGCCAGCAGTGAATCGGGGAACGGGAACACTGAAGCTTTCTTT	CASSESGNGNTEAFF
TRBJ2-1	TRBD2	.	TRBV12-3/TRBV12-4	TGTGCCAGCAGTTTAGGGGCCGGACTAGCGGGGCGCTACAATGAGCAGTTCTTC	CASSLGAGLAGRYNEQFF
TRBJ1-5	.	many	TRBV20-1	TGCAGTGCTAGTATTGGGGAGGGCGAGCAGCCCCAGCATTTT	CSASIGEGEQPQHF
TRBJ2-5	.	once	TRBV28	TGTGCCAGCAGTAGTACAGAGACCCAGTACTTC	CASSSTETQYF
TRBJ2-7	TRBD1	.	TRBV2	TGTGCCAGCACCGATCCCCGGGACAGCAACTTCCCCTACGAGCAGTACTTC	CASTDPRDSNFPYEQYF
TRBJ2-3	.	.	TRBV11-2	TGTGCCAGCAGCTTAGATGGGGTAGCGACAGATACGCAGTATTTT	CASSLDGVATDTQYF
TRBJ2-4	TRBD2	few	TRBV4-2	TGTGCCAGCAGCCAACGTAGCGGGAGGGCCAAAAACATTCAGTACTTC	CASSQRSGRAKNIQYF
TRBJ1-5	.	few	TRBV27	TGTGCCAGCAGTCCAACGGTTAATCAGCCCCAGCATTTT	CASSPTVNQPQHF
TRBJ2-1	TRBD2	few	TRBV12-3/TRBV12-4	TGTGCCAGCACTACTTTTTTGCGACTACTAGCGGGGGACTCCGGCAATGAGCAGTTCTTC	CASTTFLRLLAGDSGNEQFF
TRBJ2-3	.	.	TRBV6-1	TGTGCCAGCAGTGAAGAGGTTACTGCTCCCACAGATACGCAGTATTTT	CASSEEVTAPTDTQYF
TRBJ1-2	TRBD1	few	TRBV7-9	TGTGCCAGCAGCGAAGGGGGCGCGGGCTATGGCTACACCTTC	CASSEGGAGYGYTF
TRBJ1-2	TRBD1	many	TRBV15	TGTGCCACCAGCAGAGATCCCCCAGGGGGCTTCTATGGCTACACCTTC	CATSRDPPGGFYGYTF
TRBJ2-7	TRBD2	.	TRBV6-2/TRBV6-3	TGTGCCAGCAGTTACACCGGGACTAGGTCTTACGAGCAGTACTTC	CASSYTGTRSYEQYF
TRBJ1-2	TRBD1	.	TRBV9	TGTGCCAGCAGCGTAGGAGGGGTCAGGGGGGACGGAAGGGACTATGGCTACACCTTC	CASSVGGVRGDGRDYGYTF
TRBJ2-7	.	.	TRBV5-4	TGTGCCAGGAGCTCGGGGGTCCGCAGCGAGCAGTACTTC	CARSSGVRSEQYF
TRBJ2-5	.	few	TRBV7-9	TGTGCCAGCGGACATCCGTACCAAGAGACCCAGTACTTC	CASGHPYQETQYF
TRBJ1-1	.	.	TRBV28	TGTGCCAGCAGTTTATCCTGGACGGTTAACACTGAAGCTTTCTTT	CASSLSWTVNTEAFF
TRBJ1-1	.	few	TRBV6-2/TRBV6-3	TGTGCCAGCAGACAGGAGGGGACGGCTGAAGCTTTCTTT	CASRQEGTAEAFF
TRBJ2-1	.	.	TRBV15	TGTGCCACCAGCAGAGAAAGGAGTTTAAATTGGGATGAGCAGTTCTTC	CATSRERSLNWDEQFF
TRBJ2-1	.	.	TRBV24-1	TGTGCCACCAGTGATTTCCGGGACGAGCAGTTCTTC	CATSDFRDEQFF
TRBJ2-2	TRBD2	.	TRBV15	TGTGCCACCAGCAGAGATCATCCTAGCGGGGCCACCGGGGAGCTGTTTTTT	CATSRDHPSGATGELFF
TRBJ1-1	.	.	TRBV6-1	TGTGCCAGCAGACCCCCGGGACGGACGAACACTGAAGCTTTCTTT	CASRPPGRTNTEAFF
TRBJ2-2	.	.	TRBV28	TGTGCCAGCAGTCCAGTATATGGTAGCGGCGGGGAGCTGTTTTTT	CASSPVYGSGGELFF
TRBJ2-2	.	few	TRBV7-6	TGTGCCAGTATCGGGGAGGACGGGGAGCTGTTTTTT	CASIGEDGELFF
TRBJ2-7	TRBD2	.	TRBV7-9	TGTGCCAGCAGCCATGGGAAGGTAGCTAGCGGCTACGAGCAGTACTTC	CASSHGKVASGYEQYF
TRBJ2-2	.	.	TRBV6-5	TGTGCCAGCAGTTACTCTGACCTACTAGAGAACACCGGGGAGCTGTTTTTT	CASSYSDLLENTGELFF
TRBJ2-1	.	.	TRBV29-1	TGCAGCGTTGCGCCGGAGAGCTCCTACAATGAGCAGTTCTTC	CSVAPESSYNEQFF
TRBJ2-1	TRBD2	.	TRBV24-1	TGTGCCACCAGTGACACCGGACTAGCGGGAGGTAATGAGCAGTTCTTC	CATSDTGLAGGNEQFF
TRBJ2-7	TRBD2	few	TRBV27	TGTGCCAGCAGCTATAGCGGGGGGAGGGCCAGGTACGAGCAGTACTTC	CASSYSGGRARYEQYF
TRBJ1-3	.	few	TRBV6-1	TGTGCCAGCAGTCGGGACGAGGCTGGAAACACCATATATTTT	CASSRDEAGNTIYF
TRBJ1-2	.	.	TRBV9	TGTGCCAGCAGCGTAGAGGGGGACTATGGCTACACCTTC	CASSVEGDYGYTF
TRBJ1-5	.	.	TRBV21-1	TGTGCCAGCAGCAAAGAGCCGGTTCGGGGGGATTGCAATCAGCCCCAGCATTTT	CASSKEPVRGDCNQPQHF
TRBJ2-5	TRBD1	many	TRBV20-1	TGCAGTGCTAAGCCGGGACAGGGTGACTCAGAGACCCAGTACTTC	CSAKPGQGDSETQYF
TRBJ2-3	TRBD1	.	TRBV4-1	TGCGCCAGCAGCCAAGCCGACAGGGTTACAGATACGCAGTATTTT	CASSQADRVTDTQYF
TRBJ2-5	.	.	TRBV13	TGTGCCAGCAGCACCCGACAGGATGCCAAAGAGACCCAGTACTTC	CASSTRQDAKETQYF
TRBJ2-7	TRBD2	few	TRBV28	TGTGCCAGCAGTTCGGGACTAGCCTTCTACGAGCAGTACTTC	CASSSGLAFYEQYF
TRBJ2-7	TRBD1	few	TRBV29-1	TGCAGCGCCGAAATAACGACAGGGCTCTCCTACGAGCAGTACTTC	CSAEITTGLSYEQYF
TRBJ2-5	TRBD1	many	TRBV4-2	TGTGCCAGCAGCCAAGGGACAGGAGAGACCCAGTACTTC	CASSQGTGETQYF
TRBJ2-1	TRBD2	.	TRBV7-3	TGTGCCAGCAGCTCGACTGGACTAGCGGGAGAGCAGTTCTTC	CASSSTGLAGEQFF